A single sample gave rise to the 19 T cell receptor beta chains below, sequenced in a study of T-cell memory formation after mild COVID-19. One entry per CDR3 protein, called by TCRdb with MiXCR from the 5' RACE reads. Of some 210,000 distinct CDR3 sequences in the sample, around 16% were seen once. The specimen was PBMCs or a T cell subset sorted from them (not recorded which). Receptors were obtained from an adult woman who had mild COVID-19 (a few samples of this study predate the infection). Cell type and time point are not known.

This clonotype was picked up many times. The J gene is TRBJ1-1, the V gene TRBV20-1, with D uncertain. The CDR3 spans 11 residues. Trimming stripped 6 bases from V and 4 bases from J, with 9 bases between. Germline V gives CDR1 DFQATT, CDR2 SNEGSKA (reference sequence). The CDR3 region has the DNA TGCAGTGCATCTCGGAGCACTGAAGCTTTCTTT. Translated, it gives CSASRSTEAFF.

In its sample, this clonotype was seen a few times. The V call is TRBV24-1, the J call TRBJ2-3; 8 bases match TRBD2. With 3 bases clipped from V and 5 bases from J, the junction kept 9 bases outside the gene matches. The CDR3 extends over 16 amino acids. Looked up from germline, CDR1 is KGHDR and CDR2 is SFDVKD. The CDR3 loop is CATSDRSSGSRDTQYF. The DNA for the CDR3 is TGTGCCACCAGTGATCGGTCTAGCGGGTCACGAGATACGCAGTATTTT.

The chain couples TRBV12-5 to TRBJ2-1; D gene unclear. The CDR3 length is 14 residues. The V gene lost 7 bases and the J gene lost 5 bases, with 15 bases spanning the gap. Germline V gene lookup returns CDR1 LGHNT and CDR2 FRNRAP. The CDR3 region has the DNA TGTGCTAGTGCCCCGGACCTTATAAACAATGAGCAGTTCTTC. Amino acids: CASAPDLINNEQFF.

The CDR3 DNA reads TGTGCCAGCACCCTGGACAGGGGGCTCACTGGAAACACCATATATTTT. It yields the protein CASTLDRGLTGNTIYF. The V call is TRBV12-3 or TRBV12-4, the J call TRBJ1-3; 11 nucleotides match TRBD1. J gave up 2 bases and V 7 bases, and 7 bases lay outside the gene matches. CDR3 length equals 16 residues.

The chain has TRBV11-2 and TRBJ2-2, with D possibly matching TRBD2 (5 bases). Germline assignment: CDR1 SGHAT and CDR2 FQNNGV. Trimming cost V 5 bases and J 1 base, with 11 bases left between them. This CDR3 is 15 amino acids long. CDR3 loop: CASSPLRENTGELFF. The CDR3 bases are TGTGCCAGCAGCCCTTTGAGGGAGAACACCGGGGAGCTGTTTTTT.

This clonotype has a handful of counts. The V call is TRBV4-2, the J call TRBJ2-7; 8 bases map to TRBD2. V lost 1 base to trimming and J lost 5 bases; unmatched junction nucleotides: 10. This CDR3 has 16 residues. Germline values: CDR1 LGHNA, CDR2 YNFKEQ. CDR3 nucleotide sequence: TGTGCCAGCAGCCAAGCCCGGGGGGGGAGTGCCGACGAGCAGTACTTC. It codes for CASSQARGGSADEQYF.

This clonotype was found a few times. The chain carries TRBV11-3 and TRBJ1-1; 7 nucleotides align to TRBD1. The CDR3 is 15 residues long. The junction had 7 bases not matched to a gene; V was cut back by 3 bases and J by 3 bases. Germline V gives CDR1 SGHNT, CDR2 YENEEA. CDR3 bases: TGTGCCAGCAGCTTTGGGGGACAGCCCCACACTGAAGCTTTCTTT. Its protein product is CASSFGGQPHTEAFF.

The CDR3 DNA sequence: TGTGCCAGCAGCTTATCGCCTCAGAAGGGCCATAGTCAGCCCCAGCATTTT. Its protein product is CASSLSPQKGHSQPQHF. The chain joins TRBV7-2 to TRBJ1-5, with D unclear. The germline V gene has CDR1 SGHTA and CDR2 FQGNSA. The CDR3 runs to 17 residues. V shed 2 bases and J shed 6 bases, with 20 bases lying between them.

The V gene is TRBV25-1, the J gene TRBJ2-3; D ambiguous. The CDR3 totals 14 residues. V shed 3 bases and J shed 0 bases, with 7 bases lying between them. CDR1 and CDR2 from the germline V gene are MGHDK and SYGVNS. The CDR3 here is CASSELLSTDTQYF. The CDR3 DNA follows: TGTGCCAGCAGTGAGCTTCTTAGCACAGATACGCAGTATTTT.

This clonotype was detected ten times or more. The CDR3: CASSRTGNFYNEQFF. The CDR3 DNA reads as TGTGCCAGCAGCCGGACAGGGAACTTCTACAATGAGCAGTTCTTC. The rearrangement links TRBV11-1 to TRBJ2-1, with 8 nucleotides matching TRBD1. The CDR3 length is 15 residues. Germline V gene data show CDR1 as SGHAT and CDR2 as FQDESV (reference sequence). Trimming removed 5 bases from V and 3 bases from J; junction bases left unmatched: 6.

Only a few counts were recorded for this clonotype. An end of the junction differs from the germline gene, which may be a read error. V usage is TRBV7-9 and J usage is TRBJ1-1; tentative D call: TRBD1 (5 bases). The CDR3 spans 12 residues. Germline lookup yields CDR1 SEHNR and CDR2 FQNEAQ (reference sequence). The CDR3 reads CASSLDRGGGEF. For the CDR3, the DNA is TGTGCCAGCAGCTTAGATCGTGGGGGGGGAGAATTT.

The CDR3 sequence: CASTQGGGKLFF. The CDR3, as DNA: TGTGCCAGCACCCAAGGGGGTGGAAAACTGTTTTTT. The chain uses TRBV6-5 and TRBJ1-4; the D gene is possibly TRBD1 (6 bases). V was clipped by 7 bases and J by 10 bases, with 13 bases between them. This CDR3 comprises 12 residues. Germline values: CDR1 MNHEY, CDR2 SVGAGI.

The chain carries TRBV12-3 or TRBV12-4 and TRBJ2-3; 8 nucleotides line up with TRBD2. Trimming removed 4 bases from V and 4 bases from J; junction bases left unmatched: 10. The CDR3 extends over 16 amino acids. CDR3 nucleotides: TGTGCCAGCAGTTGGAGACTCGCGGGGGGAGCAGATACGCAGTATTTT. Its protein is CASSWRLAGGADTQYF.

This clonotype was detected only a few times. The chain recombines TRBV3-1 with TRBJ2-4; D is unresolved. The CDR3 extends over 12 amino acids. Germline loops: CDR1 LGHDT, CDR2 YNNKEL (reference sequence). Trimming cost V 1 base and J 12 bases, with 10 bases left between them. CDR3 sequence reads: CASSQVGQDQYF. The CDR3 DNA follows: TGTGCCAGCAGCCAAGTTGGGCAGGATCAGTACTTC.

This clonotype was seen repeatedly, ten times or more. The J gene is TRBJ2-1, the V gene TRBV20-1; perhaps TRBD2 as D (5 bases). V lost 3 bases and J 5 bases, leaving 8 bases between the germline ends. Germline CDR1 is DFQATT and CDR2 is SNEGSKA (reference sequence). The CDR3 runs 12 residues. The CDR3 nucleotides read TGCAGTGCTAGTGACGGGGACAATGAGCAGTTCTTC. It specifies CSASDGDNEQFF.

This clonotype was observed a few times. The chain uses TRBV2 and TRBJ1-5; the D is unclear. V was clipped by 6 bases and J by 7 bases, with 19 bases between them. Germline CDR1 is SNHLY and CDR2 is FYNNEI. The CDR3 spans 15 residues. CDR3 coding DNA: TGTGCCAGCAGACAGACCCCAAGACCATACCAGCCCCAGCATTTT. It encodes CASRQTPRPYQPQHF.

This sequence joins TRBV6-5 and TRBJ1-3; 9 bases map to TRBD1. V lost 5 bases to trimming and J lost 4 bases; unmatched junction nucleotides: 6. The CDR3 contains 15 residues. The germline V gene encodes CDR1 MNHEY and CDR2 SVGAGI. The CDR3 region is CASSQDRGSGNTIYF. DNA for the CDR3: TGTGCCAGCAGTCAGGACAGGGGTTCAGGAAACACCATATATTTT.

This clonotype has a handful of counts. The gene calls are TRBV3-1 and TRBJ1-5; D is undetermined. This CDR3 region has 13 residues. The V gene's germline CDR1 is LGHDT and CDR2 YNNKEL (reference sequence). The V end was cut by 4 bases, the J end by 0 bases, with 4 bases between. CDR3 protein: CASSPSSNQPQHF. The CDR3 DNA is TGTGCCAGCAGCCCAAGTAGCAATCAGCCCCAGCATTTT.

This clonotype has just one count. The gene calls are TRBV6-5 and TRBJ1-4; no clear D gene. Germline V gives CDR1 MNHEY, CDR2 SVGAGI. Trimming removed 2 bases from V and 10 bases from J, with 5 bases in between. The CDR3 sequence is 11 residues long. CDR3: CASSYRGKLFF. The DNA for the CDR3 is TGTGCCAGCAGTTACCGGGGAAAACTGTTTTTT.